One and the same sample provided the 31 T cell receptor beta chains below, sequenced in a study of blood T cells in healthy people across ages. The authors ran a second PCR of roughly 7 to 11 cycles using a sample-barcoded 5' primer and a J-beta primer mix. TCRdb reanalysed the 5' RACE reads using MiXCR and keeps one entry per CDR3 protein. The repertoire holds around 1.7 million distinct CDR3 sequences, with approximately 30% as singletons. The source material was blood. The source is a woman in her twenties or thirties in good health.

This clonotype was seen more than once but under ten times. V is TRBV20-1 and J is TRBJ2-1; the D is unclear. V lost 1 base and J 6 bases, leaving 19 bases between the germline ends. Germline V lookup: CDR1 DFQATT, CDR2 SNEGSKA (reference sequence). This CDR3 comprises 16 residues. The chain's CDR3 is CSARASEGRHPNEQFF. The CDR3 DNA reads TGCAGTGCTAGAGCGTCGGAAGGGCGCCACCCCAATGAGCAGTTCTTC.

This clonotype turned up a few times. The rearrangement joins TRBV5-1 to TRBJ2-7, with 7 bases fitting TRBD1. In germline, CDR1 is SGHRS, CDR2 YFSETQ. CDR3 length equals 13 residues. Trimming took 4 bases from V and 5 from J; bases not matched to a gene: 6. The DNA of the CDR3 is TGCGCCAGCAGCCCCGGGACAGAACACGAGCAGTACTTC. Protein sequence: CASSPGTEHEQYF.

The J gene is TRBJ2-3, the V gene TRBV7-8; D unresolved. Trimming cost V 1 base and J 0 bases, with 11 bases left between them. This CDR3 has 16 residues. Germline CDR1 SGHVS, CDR2 FQNEAQ. The CDR3 region has the DNA TGTGCCAGCAGCTTAGTCCAACTCTCTAGCACAGATACGCAGTATTTT. Protein sequence: CASSLVQLSSTDTQYF.

For this clonotype: A read error is possible here, since a much larger clone lies one base away. This rearrangement joins TRBV20-1 to TRBJ2-1; 9 bases are a match to TRBD2. Trimming removed 3 bases from V and 6 bases from J; junction bases left unmatched: 6. This CDR3 contains 14 residues. Looked up from germline, CDR1 is DFQATT and CDR2 is SNEGSKA (reference sequence). DNA for the CDR3: TGCAGTGCTAGTGGTAGCGGGGGCCGCAATGAGCAGTTCTTC. Translating it yields CSASGSGGRNEQFF.

The chain joins TRBV5-1 to TRBJ1-1; maybe TRBD1 (5 bases). The CDR3 consists of 14 residues. Trimming pared 4 bases from V and 7 bases from J, leaving 17 bases between. CDR1 is SGHRS and CDR2 is YFSETQ in the germline V gene. The DNA of the CDR3 is TGCGCCAGCAGCCCCCTCGGGGCTCGCCTTGAAGCTTTCTTT. Its translation: CASSPLGARLEAFF.

J is TRBJ2-1 and V is TRBV5-6, with 8 bases lining up with TRBD2. V gave up 5 bases and J gave up 7 bases; unmatched junction bases: 14. The CDR3 spans 16 residues. CDR1 and CDR2 from the germline V gene are SGHDT and YYEEEE. CDR3 nucleotide sequence: TGTGCCAGCAGGGAGAACGGGAGGGCCTCTCGGAATGAGCAGTTCTTC. Translating gives CASRENGRASRNEQFF. The variable domain in full, completed from reference TRBV5-6 and TRBJ2-1, reads DAGVTQSPTHLIKTRGQQVTLRCSPKSGHDTVSWYQQALGQGPQFIFQYYEEEERQRGNFPDRFSGHQFPNYSSELNVNALLLGDSALYLCASRENGRASRNEQFFGPGTRLTVL.

This clonotype was counted at least ten times. The V and J genes are TRBV29-1 and TRBJ1-2, with D perhaps matching TRBD1 (5 bases). Germline CDR1 and CDR2: SQVTM and ANQGSEA. The CDR3 contains 11 residues. V lost 1 base, J lost 7 bases, and 7 bases lay in between. The CDR3 DNA follows: TGCAGCGTTGAAGGGGGGTCTGGCTACACCTTC. Translated, it gives CSVEGGSGYTF. Variable domain in full (rest from reference TRBV29-1 and TRBJ1-2): SAVISQKPSRDICQRGTSLTIQCQVDSQVTMMFWYRQQPGQSLTLIATANQGSEATYESGFVIDKFPISRPNLTFSTLTVSNMSPEDSSIYLCSVEGGSGYTFGSGTRLTVV.

For this clonotype: It may be a read error: a sequence one base away is much more abundant. The chain employs TRBV7-2 and TRBJ2-1; D perhaps matches TRBD2 (5 bases). The CDR3 covers 13 residues. CDR1 and CDR2 (germline): SGHTA, FQGNSA. The CDR3 spells CASSPGFYNERFF. DNA for the CDR3: TGTGCCAGCAGCCCGGGGTTCTACAATGAGCGGTTCTTC.

Comments on this clonotype: This could be a read error, since a much larger clone is one nucleotide away. This chain uses TRBV20-1 with TRBJ2-7; 7 bases are shared with TRBD2. CDR3 size: 11 residues. Trimming cost V 8 bases and J 7 bases; bases outside gene matches: 8. Germline CDR1 and CDR2: DFQATT and SNEGSKA (reference sequence). The CDR3: CSTMTGLEQYF. CDR3 nucleotide sequence: TGCAGTACTATGACGGGACTAGAGCAGTACTTC.

This clonotype was seen a few times. V is TRBV7-9 and J is TRBJ1-6; D gene uncertain. CDR1 and CDR2 (germline): SEHNR, FQNEAQ (reference sequence). Trimming removed 2 bases at V and 9 bases at J, with 11 bases between. There are 14 residues in the CDR3. The CDR3 sequence is CASSLHGPGSPLHF. DNA of the CDR3: TGTGCCAGCAGCTTACACGGTCCAGGTTCACCCCTCCACTTT. The full variable domain, rest sourced from reference TRBV7-9 and TRBJ1-6, is DTGVSQNPRHKITKRGQNVTFRCDPISEHNRLYWYRQTLGQGPEFLTYFQNEAQLEKSRLLSDRFSAERPKGSFSTLEIQRTEQGDSAMYLCASSLHGPGSPLHFGNGTRLTVT.

The gene calls are TRBV27 and TRBJ2-1, with 12 bases that match TRBD2. The length of the CDR3 is 17 residues. Trimming at V came to 5 bases and at J to 6 bases, leaving 11 bases not matched to a gene. Germline-derived CDR1 and CDR2 are MNHEY and SMNVEV (reference sequence). CDR3 amino acids: CASSPLTSGGLRNEQFF. Written as DNA, the CDR3 is TGTGCCAGCAGTCCCTTGACTAGCGGGGGCCTCCGCAATGAGCAGTTCTTC.

This clonotype has ten or more counts. The V call is TRBV5-1, the J call TRBJ2-6, with D tentatively TRBD2 (6 bases). Germline values: CDR1 SGHRS, CDR2 YFSETQ. V lost 0 bases, J lost 4 bases, and 11 bases lay in between. The CDR3 covers 16 residues. CDR3 loop: CASSLAGGRGANVLTF. The CDR3 DNA is TGCGCCAGCAGCTTGGCCGGAGGGCGAGGGGCCAACGTCCTGACTTTC.

This clonotype was detected only a few times. The V gene is TRBV27, the J gene TRBJ1-6, with 9 bases identical to TRBD1. V was clipped by 1 base and J by 7 bases; unmatched bases: 2. This CDR3 has 15 amino acids. Germline CDR1 is MNHEY and CDR2 is SMNVEV (reference sequence). For the CDR3, the DNA is TGTGCCAGCAGTTTATGGGACAGGGAAAATTCACCCCTCCACTTT. Its protein is CASSLWDRENSPLHF.

Points on this clonotype: A read error may explain this, as a much larger clone is one base away. The chain links TRBV6-5 to TRBJ2-7, with TRBD1 as a possible D gene (5 bases). V was clipped by 6 bases and J by 5 bases, with 14 bases between them. This CDR3 has 13 amino acids. The germline V gene has CDR1 MNHEY and CDR2 SVGAGI. DNA of the CDR3: TGTGCCAGCAGCCCCAGGACATTGGACGAGCAGTACTTC. Translated, it gives CASSPRTLDEQYF.

The chain links TRBV29-1 to TRBJ2-1; perhaps TRBD2 as D (7 bases). V was clipped by 4 bases and J by 4 bases, with 17 bases between them. The CDR3 runs to 15 residues. CDR1 and CDR2 (germline): SQVTM, ANQGSEA. For the CDR3, the DNA is TGCAGCGTTGTGGGGGGGGGGGCGAGGTACAATGAGCAGTTCTTC. Protein product: CSVVGGGARYNEQFF.

The gene calls are TRBV18 and TRBJ2-5; maybe TRBD2 (5 bases). With 4 bases removed from V and 3 bases from J, the gap between germline ends came to 12 bases. This CDR3 comprises 14 residues. Germline V lookup: CDR1 KGHSH, CDR2 LQKENI. The CDR3 region is CASSHVVGEETQYF. DNA for the CDR3: TGTGCCAGCTCACACGTAGTCGGGGAAGAGACCCAGTACTTC.

The genes are TRBV7-3 and TRBJ2-7, with a weak D call TRBD2 (6 bases). Germline loops: CDR1 SGHTA, CDR2 FQGTGA. This CDR3 contains 14 residues. V lost 5 bases and J lost 4, with 15 bases in between. CDR3 nucleotides: TGTGCCAGCAGCCCCCTTCCGGGAGCTTACGAGCAGTACTTC. Translation gives CASSPLPGAYEQYF.

CDR3 bases: TGTGCCAGTAAGGGCGGGCTCATCGAGCAGTACTTC. Protein sequence: CASKGGLIEQYF. The V call is TRBV28, the J call TRBJ2-7; tentatively, D is TRBD2 (5 bases). Trimming took 9 bases from V and 6 from J, leaving 15 bases between them. Germline CDR1 reads MDHEN; CDR2 reads SYDVKM. CDR3 size: 12 residues.

Remarks on this clonotype: An end of the junction does not agree with germline; a read error may underlie this. The chain uses TRBV6-2 or TRBV6-3 and TRBJ2-1; D ambiguous. The V gene's germline CDR1 is MNHEY and CDR2 SVGEGT. The CDR3 has 12 amino acids. The CDR3: CASRYPTDEQFF. CDR3 DNA: TGTGCCAGCCGTTACCCGACGGATGAGCAGTTCTTC.

This clonotype was seen ten or more times. CDR3 in amino acids: CASSLDRGYDTQYF. The CDR3 DNA follows: TGTGCCAGCAGCTTAGACCGGGGGTACGATACGCAGTATTTT. The rearrangement joins TRBV7-2 to TRBJ2-3; TRBD2 might be the D (6 bases). V was pared by 1 base and J by 6 bases, with 11 bases between. The CDR3 has 14 residues. CDR1 and CDR2 from the germline V gene are SGHTA and FQGNSA.

The chain carries TRBV12-3 or TRBV12-4 and TRBJ1-4; D is uncertain. This CDR3 region has 14 residues. V dropped 8 bases and J dropped 3 bases, with 13 bases sitting between them. In nucleotides, the CDR3 is TGTGCCAGCGCATCCACCTACTCTAATGAAAAACTGTTTTTT. Encoded protein: CASASTYSNEKLFF.

The gene calls are TRBV7-2 and TRBJ2-1; D gene uncertain. The V gene lost 5 bases and the J gene lost 6 bases, with 8 bases spanning the gap. The CDR3 sequence is 12 residues long. Germline V gene sequence: CDR1 SGHTA, CDR2 FQGNSA. The CDR3 here is CASSRRTNEQFF. The CDR3 bases are TGTGCCAGCAGCCGGCGGACCAATGAGCAGTTCTTC.

This clonotype occurred many times. The chain uses TRBV7-6 and TRBJ2-1; D gene ambiguous. The CDR3 contains 15 residues. V gave up 0 bases and J gave up 4 bases, with 10 bases separating them. Germline V gene data show CDR1 as SGHVS and CDR2 as FNYEAQ. In DNA, the CDR3 is TGTGCCAGCAGCTTAGCGCTAATAGGATACAATGAGCAGTTCTTC. The encoded protein is CASSLALIGYNEQFF.

This clonotype occurred a few times. This chain joins TRBV5-6 and TRBJ2-4, with 7 bases aligning to TRBD1. The germline CDR1 and CDR2 sequences are SGHDT and YYEEEE. Losses at the gene ends were 5 bases for V and 11 bases for J; bases not matched to a gene: 10. The CDR3 has 13 residues. CDR3: CASRVVGTVVQYF. CDR3 bases: TGTGCCAGCAGGGTGGTGGGGACAGTCGTTCAGTACTTC.

The chain joins TRBV6-5 to TRBJ2-1; 8 nucleotides line up with TRBD2. The CDR3 is 14 amino acids. Germline V CDR1 and CDR2: MNHEY, SVGAGI. V shed 7 bases, J shed 5 bases, and the junction held 7 bases outside the gene matches. CDR3 DNA: TGTGCCAGCAAACCGGGACTAGGGAACAATGAGCAGTTCTTC. Amino acids: CASKPGLGNNEQFF.

The gene calls are TRBV2 and TRBJ2-5, with 8 bases lining up with TRBD2. The V and J ends lost 3 bases and 5 bases, in that order; junction bases with no gene match: 14. There are 17 residues in the CDR3. Germline-derived CDR1 and CDR2 are SNHLY and FYNNEI. This CDR3 reads CASSEDALAVTGETQYF. For the CDR3, the DNA is TGTGCCAGCAGTGAGGACGCACTAGCGGTGACTGGGGAGACCCAGTACTTC.

This rearrangement joins TRBV12-3 or TRBV12-4 to TRBJ2-4; 10 bases are a match to TRBD2. The CDR3 sequence is 15 residues long. Trimming at V came to 7 bases and at J to 13 bases, leaving 16 bases not matched to a gene. The DNA for the CDR3 is TGTGCCAGCACCCCTTCTAGCGGGAGATACAATGAGCAGTACTTC. Translating it yields CASTPSSGRYNEQYF.

At least ten counts were recorded for this clonotype. The V gene is TRBV6-6, the J gene TRBJ2-7; TRBD2 matches 8 bases. Germline V gene data show CDR1 as MNHNY and CDR2 as SVGAGI (reference sequence). After removal of 4 bases from V and 2 bases from J, the junction contained 7 bases not matched to a gene. This CDR3 has 15 amino acids. CDR3 coding DNA: TGTGCCAGCAGTTCTCTAGGTAGCGGGGCCTACGAGCAGTACTTC. Translating it yields CASSSLGSGAYEQYF.

This rearrangement joins TRBV7-9 to TRBJ2-1; D gene unclear. In germline, CDR1 is SEHNR, CDR2 FQNEAQ (reference sequence). V was trimmed by 7 bases and J by 10 bases, leaving 14 bases between them. The length of the CDR3 is 12 residues. CDR3 in amino acids: CASMIHPIEQFF. CDR3 nucleotides: TGTGCCAGCATGATTCACCCCATAGAGCAGTTCTTC.

In this sample, this clonotype turned up a few times. The junction does not match germline at one end; this may be a read error. The V gene is TRBV20-1, the J gene TRBJ1-6, with 7 nucleotides matching TRBD1. The CDR3 has 14 amino acids. Germline-derived CDR1 and CDR2 are DFQATT and SNEGSKA (reference sequence). The CDR3 DNA reads TGCAGTGCTAGGCCGACAGGGAGTAATTCACCCCTCTACTTT. Translated, it gives CSARPTGSNSPLYF.

This clonotype was seen at least ten times. This chain connects TRBV5-1 to TRBJ1-6, with a possible D match to TRBD1 (5 bases). Trimming removed 4 bases from V and 7 bases from J, with 12 bases in between. The CDR3 loop spans 14 amino acids. Germline loops: CDR1 SGHRS, CDR2 YFSETQ. CDR3 in amino acids: CASSEDQGNSPLHF. CDR3 DNA: TGCGCCAGCAGCGAGGATCAGGGAAATTCACCCCTCCACTTT. Full variable domain (remainder filled in from reference TRBV5-1 and TRBJ1-6): KAGVTQTPRYLIKTRGQQVTLSCSPISGHRSVSWYQQTPGQGLQFLFEYFSETQRNKGNFPGRFSGRQFSNSRSEMNVSTLELGDSALYLCASSEDQGNSPLHFGNGTRLTVT.